The source of this T cell receptor beta chain is a study of OX40 agonist ivuxolimab in advanced cancers. Study information: Of the patients, three showed partial responses, one with hepatocellular carcinoma and two with cutaneous melanoma.

The CDR3 has 15 residues. The germline gives CDR1 MDHEN, CDR2 SYDVKM. Between the trimmed V and J ends, which lost 6 bases and 1 base, there was a span of 13 bases. Exclusion of a patient followed from autoimmune disease history or systemic immunosuppression. Only in-frame clones appear in the TCRdb table, and some are missing; sequencing was by immunoSEQ multiplex PCR. The sample consists of 60,000 to 90,000 clones, less than 90% of them appearing once. The origin of this receptor is an adult with an advanced solid tumor such as melanoma, head and neck, liver or kidney cancer. This material consisted of CD4+ or CD8+ T cells sorted from blood, taken in a trial of the OX40 agonist ivuxolimab. The rearrangement links TRBV28 to TRBJ2-1, with D possibly being TRBD1 (5 bases). This CDR3 is CASSPRKGSYNEQFF. The CDR3 DNA sequence: TGTGCCAGCAGCCCCCGAAAGGGGTCCTACAATGAGCAGTTCTTC.